What follows describes a single T cell receptor (beta chain). Its antigen is currently not known. Per-nucleotide qualities are absent, and no much larger clonotype sits a single base away. The Qiagen DNeasy kit was used to extract genomic DNA both from unsorted PBMCs and from the negatively selected CD4+ and CD8+ fractions. TCR beta CDR3 regions were amplified by immunoSEQ multiplex PCR using primers annealing to V and J segments. A synthetic immune receptor repertoire was used to minimize amplification bias, and remaining bias was computationally removed after sequencing. Under the source paper's analysis protocol: Repertoire diversity was quantified as the Shannon entropy index using custom Python scripts. Unsorted, CD4+ and CD8+ repertoires were analyzed separately, except in combined analyses where CD4+ and CD8+ sequences were merged in silico. A clone counted as expanded when the clone's frequency after treatment rose at least 2-fold relative to C1D1, and clones undetected at baseline were given a pseudocount of 0.5. Clones with 0 or 1 copy at C1D1 were defined as singleton clones, while clones with 2 or more copies were defined as non-singleton clones. By matching protein sequences in sorted samples from the same patient, clones expanded in unsorted samples were annotated as CD4+, CD8+ or unknown. Diversity changes from C1D1 to C4D1 were tested in paired samples using Wilcoxon tests. As stored in TCRdb, this immuneACCESS dataset retains in-frame rearrangements with V and J assigned. A fraction of the clones does not appear; measured against another copy, unresolved V genes explain less than half of the discrepancy, and the remainder lacks a known reason. Clonal size and the V and J genes are those of that table, whereas D and trimming came from the DNA. The sample profile shows 25,000 to 35,000 clones; approximately 80% of them were found once. The top ten clonotypes cover approximately 0.65% of the sample.

The data were taken from a study of PD-1 blockade in classical Hodgkin lymphoma (TCRdb year 2020). Turning to the overall study: Nivolumab dosing was 3 mg/kg intravenously every 2 weeks, continuing until either disease progression or unacceptable toxicity. The study used TCR beta sequencing and CyTOF to define a peripheral blood immune signature of response to PD-1 blockade in classical Hodgkin lymphoma.

The germline V gene specifies SGDLS as CDR1 and YYNGEE as CDR2. From cysteine to phenylalanine, the CDR3 is 14 amino acids long. Kept here is only the CDR3 DNA, which spans 42 bases and is read in frame from base 1. V was cut back by 2 bases and J by 5 bases, leaving a gap of 11 bases between them. Explained via the paper, the time point label denotes: cycle 4 day 1 (C4D1), after more than five weeks of nivolumab. Every trial patient had relapsed after autologous stem cell transplantation, and cohorts A, B and C differed in prior brentuximab vedotin exposure. Magnetic negative selection with a Miltenyi CD4+ T cell isolation kit was used to purify CD4+ T cells from thawed PBMCs. A total of approximately 51 patients with relapsed/refractory classical Hodgkin lymphoma made up the trial cohort, and each patient's best overall response was complete response, partial response or progressive disease. In the multi-cohort phase II CheckMate 205 trial, trial patients received single-agent nivolumab. An independent review committee assessed best overall response using the 2007 International Working Group response criteria. Trial PBMCs were collected just before the start of nivolumab (C1D1) and during therapy at cycle 2 day 1 and cycle 4 day 1. Peripheral blood was collected in 8 mL Vacutainer Cell Preparation Tubes, from which PBMCs were isolated by centrifugation and then cryopreserved. Purified CD4+ and CD8+ fractions were generated only in cases for which an additional PBMC sample was available. On LS columns in a quadroMACS separator, the magnetically labelled cells were depleted, and the flow-through was collected as the purified fraction.

General conclusions and limits of the study: Only a single clinical trial cohort was studied, and what caused the repertoire differences, possibly disease activity or prior therapy, remained undefined. Baseline TCR diversity was reported to be lower in newly diagnosed patients than in healthy donors, and even lower in relapsed/refractory patients. Baseline diversity similar to that of newly diagnosed patients was observed in trial patients achieving complete response, whereas significantly lower diversity was observed in partial responders and progressors. A significant rise by C4D1 was seen in CD4+ but not CD8+ TCR diversity (p=0.0027 vs p=0.16), with the rise being most apparent in complete responders (p=0.02). Lower diversity was observed in patients in whom nivolumab was started less than 1 year after ASCT, and these patients were excluded from later analyses so that confounding by immune reconstitution would be avoided.

The sequence links TRBV9 to TRBJ1-5; the D gene lacks a confident call. The origin of this receptor is a human donor with classical Hodgkin lymphoma. The sample here was CD4+ T cells from blood, taken before the fourth cycle of nivolumab. The CDR3 has the sequence CASSVYGTDQPQHF. The nucleotide sequence is given as TGTGCCAGCAGCGTCTACGGAACAGATCAGCCCCAGCATTTT. Where the CDR3 stops, the reference TRBV9 and TRBJ1-5 genes take over; the full variable domain is DSGVTQTPKHLITATGQRVTLRCSPRSGDLSVYWYQQSLDQGLQFLIQYYNGEERAKGNILERFSAQQFPDLHSELNLSSLELGDSALYFCASSVYGTDQPQHFGDGTRLSIL.